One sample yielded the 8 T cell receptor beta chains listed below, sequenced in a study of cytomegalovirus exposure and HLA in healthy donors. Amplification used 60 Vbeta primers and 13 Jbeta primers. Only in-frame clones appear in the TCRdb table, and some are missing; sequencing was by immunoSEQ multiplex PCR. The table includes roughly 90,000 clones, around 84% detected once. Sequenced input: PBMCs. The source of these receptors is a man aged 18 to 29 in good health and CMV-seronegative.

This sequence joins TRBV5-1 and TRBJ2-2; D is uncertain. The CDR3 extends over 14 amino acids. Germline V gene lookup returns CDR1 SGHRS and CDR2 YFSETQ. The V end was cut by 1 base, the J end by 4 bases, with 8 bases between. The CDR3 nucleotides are TGCGCCAGCAGCTTGTTCAGCGCCACCGGGGAGCTGTTTTTT. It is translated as CASSLFSATGELFF.

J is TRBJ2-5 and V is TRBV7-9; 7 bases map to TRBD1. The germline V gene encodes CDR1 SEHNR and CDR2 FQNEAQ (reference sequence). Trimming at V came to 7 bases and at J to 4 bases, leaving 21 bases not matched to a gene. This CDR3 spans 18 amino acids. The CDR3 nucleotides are TGTGCCAGCAACGATGCGACAGGGATCGGGAACGATCGAGAGACCCAGTACTTC. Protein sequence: CASNDATGIGNDRETQYF. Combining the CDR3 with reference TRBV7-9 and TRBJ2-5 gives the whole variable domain DTGVSQNPRHKITKRGQNVTFRCDPISEHNRLYWYRQTLGQGPEFLTYFQNEAQLEKSRLLSDRFSAERPKGSFSTLEIQRTEQGDSAMYLCASNDATGIGNDRETQYFGPGTRLLVL.

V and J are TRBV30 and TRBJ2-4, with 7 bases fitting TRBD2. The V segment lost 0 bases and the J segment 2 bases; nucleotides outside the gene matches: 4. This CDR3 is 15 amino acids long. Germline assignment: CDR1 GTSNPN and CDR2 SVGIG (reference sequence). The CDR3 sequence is CAWSVGGVSKNIQYF. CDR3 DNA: TGTGCCTGGAGTGTGGGGGGGGTATCCAAAAACATTCAGTACTTC.

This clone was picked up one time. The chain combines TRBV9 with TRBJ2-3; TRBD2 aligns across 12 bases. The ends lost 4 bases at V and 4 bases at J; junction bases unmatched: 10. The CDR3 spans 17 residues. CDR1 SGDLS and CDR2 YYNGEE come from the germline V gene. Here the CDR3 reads CASSSRLAGDSADTQYF. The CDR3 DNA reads TGTGCCAGCAGCTCCCGACTAGCGGGAGATTCGGCAGATACGCAGTATTTT.

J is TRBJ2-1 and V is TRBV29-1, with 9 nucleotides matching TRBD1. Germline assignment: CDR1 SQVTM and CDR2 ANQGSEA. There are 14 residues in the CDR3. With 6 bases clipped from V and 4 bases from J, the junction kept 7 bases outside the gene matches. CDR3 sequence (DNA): TGCAGCGTGGCGGACAGGGGAAGGTACAATGAGCAGTTCTTC. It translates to CSVADRGRYNEQFF.

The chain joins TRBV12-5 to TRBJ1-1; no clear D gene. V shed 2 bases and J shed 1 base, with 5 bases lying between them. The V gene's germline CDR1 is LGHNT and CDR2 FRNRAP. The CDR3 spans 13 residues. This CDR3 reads CASGLLPNTEAFF. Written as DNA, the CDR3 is TGTGCTAGTGGTTTGCTACCGAACACTGAAGCTTTCTTT.

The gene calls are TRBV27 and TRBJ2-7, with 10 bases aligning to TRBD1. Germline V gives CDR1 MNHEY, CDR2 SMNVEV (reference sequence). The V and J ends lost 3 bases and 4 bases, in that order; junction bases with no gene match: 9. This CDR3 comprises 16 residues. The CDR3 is CASSLRPGQGQYEQYF. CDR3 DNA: TGTGCCAGCAGTTTGCGTCCGGGACAGGGGCAATACGAGCAGTACTTC.

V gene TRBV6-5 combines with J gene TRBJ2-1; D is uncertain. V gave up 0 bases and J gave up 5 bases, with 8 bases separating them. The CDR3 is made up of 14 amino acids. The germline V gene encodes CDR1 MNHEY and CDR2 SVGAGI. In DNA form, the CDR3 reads TGTGCCAGCAGTTACTCTAGTATCCACAATGAGCAGTTCTTC. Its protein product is CASSYSSIHNEQFF.